The T cell receptor (beta chain) under discussion was sequenced for a study of blood T cell repertoires in COVID-19. In the study overall: Specimens from acute and convalescent COVID-19 originated in the United States, Italy and Spain.

The CDR3 is 13 amino acids. Germline lookup yields CDR1 SGHTA and CDR2 FQGTGA. The V end was cut by 5 bases, the J end by 1 base, with 8 bases between. Clones were read by immunoSEQ multiplex PCR, and TCRdb kept only the in-frame ones, dropping some. The sample includes roughly 35,000 clones, approximately 90% of them seen just once. Worth noting for this clone: The sample has other DNA sequences that encode this CDR3 too.

Sequencing was performed on peripheral blood. The receptor was isolated from a man aged 65 to 79 with acute or convalescent COVID-19. The chain recombines TRBV7-3 with TRBJ1-1; D is perhaps TRBD1 (5 bases). Here the CDR3 reads CASSLQGNTEAFF. The CDR3 coding sequence is TGTGCCAGCAGCCTCCAGGGGAACACTGAAGCTTTCTTT.